This T cell receptor (beta chain) came from a study of blood T cells in healthy people across ages. Alongside a J-beta primer mix, a sample-barcoded 5' primer served in a second PCR lasting about 7 to 11 cycles. TCRdb ran MiXCR on the 5' RACE reads and lists one entry per CDR3 protein. This table holds some 860,000 distinct CDR3 sequences, about 61% found once. The CDR3 runs 14 residues. Trimming took 5 bases from V and 4 from J, leaving 14 bases between them. The chain is built from TRBV12-3 or TRBV12-4 and TRBJ1-2; the D gene is possibly TRBD1 (5 bases). Sequencing was carried out using blood. This sequence originates from a middle-aged man in good health. The CDR3 here is CASSVTPGSYGYTF. The CDR3 DNA sequence: TGTGCCAGCAGTGTAACCCCAGGGAGCTATGGCTACACCTTC.